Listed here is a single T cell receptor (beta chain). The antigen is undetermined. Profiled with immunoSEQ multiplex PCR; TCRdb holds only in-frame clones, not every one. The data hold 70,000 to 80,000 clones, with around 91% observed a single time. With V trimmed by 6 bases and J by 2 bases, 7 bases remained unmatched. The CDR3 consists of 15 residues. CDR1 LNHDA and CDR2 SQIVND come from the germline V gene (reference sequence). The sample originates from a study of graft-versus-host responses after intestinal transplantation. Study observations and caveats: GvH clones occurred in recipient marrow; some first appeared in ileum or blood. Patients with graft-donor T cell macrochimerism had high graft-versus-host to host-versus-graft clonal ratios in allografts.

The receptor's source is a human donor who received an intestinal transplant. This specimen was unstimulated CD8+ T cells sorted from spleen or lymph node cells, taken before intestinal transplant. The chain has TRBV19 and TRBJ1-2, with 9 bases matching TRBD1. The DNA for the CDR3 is TGTGCCAGTAGCTCGAAGGGACAGGGCAACTATGGCTACACCTTC. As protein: CASSSKGQGNYGYTF.